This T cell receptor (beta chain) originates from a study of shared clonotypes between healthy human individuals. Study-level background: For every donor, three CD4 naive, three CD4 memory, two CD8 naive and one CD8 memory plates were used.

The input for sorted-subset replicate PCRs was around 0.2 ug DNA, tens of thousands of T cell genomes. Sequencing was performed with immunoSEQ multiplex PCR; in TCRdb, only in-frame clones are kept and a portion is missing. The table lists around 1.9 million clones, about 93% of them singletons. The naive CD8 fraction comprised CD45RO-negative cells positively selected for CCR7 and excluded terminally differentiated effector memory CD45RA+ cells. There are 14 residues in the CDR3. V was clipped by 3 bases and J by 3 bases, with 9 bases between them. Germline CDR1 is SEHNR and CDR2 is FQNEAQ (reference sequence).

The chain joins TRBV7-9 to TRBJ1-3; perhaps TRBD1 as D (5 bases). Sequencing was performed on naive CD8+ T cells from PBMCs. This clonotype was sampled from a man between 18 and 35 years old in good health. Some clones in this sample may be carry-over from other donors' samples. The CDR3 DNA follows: TGTGCCAGCAGCTTCCGACAGATTGGAAACACCATATATTTT. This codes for CASSFRQIGNTIYF.